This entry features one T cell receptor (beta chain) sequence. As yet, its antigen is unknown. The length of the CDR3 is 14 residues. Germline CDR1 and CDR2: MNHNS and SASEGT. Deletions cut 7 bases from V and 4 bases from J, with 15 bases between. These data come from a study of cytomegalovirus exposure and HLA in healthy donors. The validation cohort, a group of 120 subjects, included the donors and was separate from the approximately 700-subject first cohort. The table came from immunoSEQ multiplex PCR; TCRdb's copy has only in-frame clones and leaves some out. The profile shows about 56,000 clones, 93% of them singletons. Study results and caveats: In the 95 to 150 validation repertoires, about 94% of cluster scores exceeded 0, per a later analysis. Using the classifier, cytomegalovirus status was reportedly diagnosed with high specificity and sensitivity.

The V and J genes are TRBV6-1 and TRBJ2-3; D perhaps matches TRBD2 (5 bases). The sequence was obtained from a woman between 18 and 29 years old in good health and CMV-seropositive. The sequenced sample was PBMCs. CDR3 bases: TGTGCCAGCACTTCGGGAAGCGAGGCAGATACGCAGTATTTT. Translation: CASTSGSEADTQYF.